Below, 23 T cell receptor beta chains from the same sample are listed, as sequenced in a study of neurological immune-mediated disorders. TCRdb ran MiXCR on the 5' RACE reads and lists one entry per CDR3 protein. This table has approximately 37,000 distinct CDR3 sequences, less than 5% appearing once. Sequenced: PBMCs. These receptors were taken from a man aged 25 to 40 with multiple sclerosis.

This clonotype was recorded at least ten times. The chain is built from TRBV6-6 and TRBJ1-6, with 8 nucleotides matching TRBD1. Germline V CDR1 and CDR2: MNHNY, SVGAGI (reference sequence). The CDR3 runs to 17 residues. V was pared by 7 bases and J by 6 bases, with 14 bases of the junction left unmatched. CDR3 nucleotide sequence: TGTGCCAGCACCAAGGACAGGGTAATTGGGGTTAATTCACCCCTCCACTTT. Translating gives CASTKDRVIGVNSPLHF.

This clonotype was counted many times. J is TRBJ1-5 and V is TRBV28; D is perhaps TRBD1 (5 bases). Germline V gene data show CDR1 as MDHEN and CDR2 as SYDVKM. The ends were cut back, 6 bases at V and 3 bases at J, with 12 bases in the middle. This CDR3 is 14 amino acids long. CDR3 DNA sequence: TGTGCCAGCAGATGGGGGAGCCTCAATCAGCCCCAGCATTTT. Amino acids: CASRWGSLNQPQHF.

The sample holds many counts of this clonotype. The chain has TRBV29-1 and TRBJ2-5; 7 bases are a match to TRBD1. The CDR3 has 14 amino acids. The germline V gene encodes CDR1 SQVTM and CDR2 ANQGSEA. Losses at the gene ends were 6 bases for V and 5 bases for J; bases not matched to a gene: 12. The CDR3 DNA sequence: TGCAGCGTCCAGTTGGACAGGCCAGAGGAGACCCAGTACTTC. Amino acid sequence: CSVQLDRPEETQYF.

The V call is TRBV5-1, the J call TRBJ1-2, with D perhaps matching TRBD1 (6 bases). This CDR3 is built from 14 residues. The ends were cut back, 0 bases at V and 8 bases at J, with 14 bases in the middle. Germline values: CDR1 SGHRS, CDR2 YFSETQ. The CDR3 spells CASSLEGAGVGYTF. CDR3 coding DNA: TGCGCCAGCAGCTTGGAAGGGGCAGGGGTCGGCTACACCTTC. The entire variable domain, with the rest obtained from reference TRBV5-1 and TRBJ1-2, is as follows: KAGVTQTPRYLIKTRGQQVTLSCSPISGHRSVSWYQQTPGQGLQFLFEYFSETQRNKGNFPGRFSGRQFSNSRSEMNVSTLELGDSALYLCASSLEGAGVGYTFGSGTRLTVV.

The table lists this clonotype with a few counts. The chain has TRBV12-3 or TRBV12-4 and TRBJ1-4; D is unresolved. The ends were cut back, 5 bases at V and 6 bases at J, with 7 bases in the middle. This CDR3 spans 12 amino acids. CDR3 in DNA: TGTGCCAGCAGTACCCGGGATGAAAAACTGTTTTTT. It yields the protein CASSTRDEKLFF.

The sample holds many counts of this clonotype. V gene TRBV28 combines with J gene TRBJ2-6; D possibly uses TRBD1 or TRBD2 (7 bases each). Trimming took off 5 bases at V and 0 bases at J, with 17 bases between the two ends. CDR3 length: 18 amino acids. CDR1 and CDR2 from the germline V gene are MDHEN and SYDVKM. CDR3 sequence reads: CASSHWAGGDSGANVLTF. The CDR3 DNA is TGTGCCAGCAGTCATTGGGCAGGGGGGGACTCTGGGGCCAACGTCCTGACTTTC.

This clonotype was counted many times. The chain couples TRBV24-1 to TRBJ2-3, with 11 bases matching TRBD1. This CDR3 has 19 amino acids. Trimming at V came to 0 bases and at J to 2 bases, leaving 9 bases not matched to a gene. Germline V CDR1 and CDR2: KGHDR, SFDVKD. For the CDR3, the DNA is TGTGCCACCAGTGATTTGAAGGGGACAGGGGGATACCCCACAGATACGCAGTATTTT. Protein product: CATSDLKGTGGYPTDTQYF.

This clonotype was found many times. V is TRBV10-3 and J is TRBJ2-2; D may match TRBD1 or TRBD2 (5 bases each). V shed 6 bases and J shed 9 bases, with 20 bases lying between them. The CDR3 covers 15 residues. CDR1 and CDR2 from the germline V gene are ENHRY and SYGVKD. In DNA form, the CDR3 reads TGTGCCATCAGAAGCCGGGACGCAGATCTCCGGGAGCTGTTTTTT. This translates into CAIRSRDADLRELFF.

This clonotype came up many times. V usage is TRBV7-3 and J usage is TRBJ2-3; the D gene is possibly TRBD2 (7 bases). CDR3 length: 14 amino acids. V lost 5 bases and J 7 bases, leaving 16 bases between the germline ends. CDR1 is SGHTA and CDR2 is FQGTGA in the germline V gene. CDR3 DNA sequence: TGTGCCAGCAGCCCTGCGGGGGCCCTCAATACGCAGTATTTT. This codes for CASSPAGALNTQYF.

This clonotype was recorded at least ten times. The genes are TRBV7-9 and TRBJ2-5; D unresolved. Germline CDR1 SEHNR, CDR2 FQNEAQ (reference sequence). Trimming took off 5 bases at V and 1 base at J, with 11 bases between the two ends. The CDR3 extends over 14 amino acids. The CDR3 region has the DNA TGTGCCAGCAGCGCCCGGACGACCCAAGAGACCCAGTACTTC. Amino acids: CASSARTTQETQYF. The full variable domain, its missing parts supplied by reference TRBV7-9 and TRBJ2-5, is DTGVSQNPRHKITKRGQNVTFRCDPISEHNRLYWYRQTLGQGPEFLTYFQNEAQLEKSRLLSDRFSAERPKGSFSTLEIQRTEQGDSAMYLCASSARTTQETQYFGPGTRLLVL.

This clonotype was recorded at least ten times. The J gene is TRBJ2-1, the V gene TRBV6-1, with 8 positions matching TRBD2. Losses at the gene ends were 6 bases for V and 3 bases for J; bases not matched to a gene: 1. The CDR3 is 13 amino acids. Germline-derived CDR1 and CDR2 are MNHNS and SASEGT. Written as DNA, the CDR3 is TGTGCCAGCAGAAGCGGGGGCTACAATGAGCAGTTCTTC. Translated, it gives CASRSGGYNEQFF.

This clonotype showed up many times. The chain joins TRBV6-5 to TRBJ2-2, with TRBD2 identical over 8 bases. The ends lost 6 bases at V and 1 base at J; junction bases unmatched: 1. The germline V gene encodes CDR1 MNHEY and CDR2 SVGAGI. CDR3 length equals 14 residues. CDR3 in amino acids: CASSRGGNTGELFF. The CDR3 DNA sequence: TGTGCCAGCAGCCGGGGGGGGAACACCGGGGAGCTGTTTTTT.

The sample holds many counts of this clonotype. The J gene is TRBJ2-1, the V gene TRBV5-1; 12 bases are a match to TRBD2. This CDR3 is built from 15 residues. CDR1 SGHRS and CDR2 YFSETQ come from the germline V gene. V lost 4 bases, J lost 6 bases, and 5 bases stayed unmatched. This CDR3 is CASSAGTSGSNEQFF. In DNA, the CDR3 is TGCGCCAGCAGCGCCGGGACTAGCGGGTCCAATGAGCAGTTCTTC.

The chain recombines TRBV12-3 or TRBV12-4 with TRBJ2-7; D uncertain. The V end lost 1 base, the J end lost 4 bases, and 11 bases lay between the germline ends. The CDR3 length is 14 residues. This CDR3 reads CASSLEYHTYEQYF. DNA of the CDR3: TGTGCCAGCAGTTTAGAATATCACACTTACGAGCAGTACTTC.

This clonotype was observed at least ten times. This chain uses TRBV30 with TRBJ1-5, with D unclear. Germline CDR1 GTSNPN, CDR2 SVGIG (reference sequence). The CDR3 covers 13 residues. Trimming pared 1 base from V and 3 bases from J, leaving 7 bases between. The CDR3, as DNA: TGTGCCTGGAGTGGAGGCCTCAATCAGCCCCAGCATTTT. Its protein product is CAWSGGLNQPQHF.

There are many counts of this clonotype. The CDR3 spells CASSLKGHSGNTIYF. For the CDR3, the DNA is TGCGCCAGCAGCTTGAAAGGCCACTCTGGAAACACCATATATTTT. The chain couples TRBV5-1 to TRBJ1-3; no definite D call. CDR1 SGHRS and CDR2 YFSETQ come from the germline V gene. The CDR3 is 15 amino acids. The germline V and J ends were trimmed by 1 base and 0 bases, with 8 bases remaining between them.

This clonotype came up a few times. The V gene is TRBV7-9, the J gene TRBJ1-2; D possibly corresponds to TRBD1 (6 bases). CDR3 length: 16 amino acids. CDR1 SEHNR and CDR2 FQNEAQ come from the germline V gene (reference sequence). V dropped 4 bases and J dropped 2 bases, with 17 bases sitting between them. CDR3 sequence (DNA): TGTGCCAGCAGCTCCCCCCGGGGGGCAGGAAACTATGGCTACACCTTC. Its protein product is CASSSPRGAGNYGYTF.

There are many counts of this clonotype. The CDR3 DNA is TGCAGTGCTAGGGAACAGGGGGCTGCAACTAATGAAAAACTGTTTTTT. Encoded protein: CSAREQGAATNEKLFF. This chain uses TRBV20-1 with TRBJ1-4, with 9 bases aligning to TRBD1. The CDR3 runs to 16 residues. CDR1 is DFQATT, CDR2 SNEGSKA, per germline (reference sequence). The V and J ends lost 3 bases and 0 bases, in that order; junction bases with no gene match: 5.

CDR3 loop: CASSLDNYTDTQYF. The CDR3 DNA reads TGCGCCAGCAGCTTGGACAATTACACAGATACGCAGTATTTT. This sequence joins TRBV5-1 and TRBJ2-3; unclear D gene. Trimming took off 0 bases at V and 2 bases at J, with 7 bases between the two ends. The CDR3 loop spans 14 amino acids. Germline V gene data show CDR1 as SGHRS and CDR2 as YFSETQ. Full variable domain (missing parts from reference TRBV5-1 and TRBJ2-3): KAGVTQTPRYLIKTRGQQVTLSCSPISGHRSVSWYQQTPGQGLQFLFEYFSETQRNKGNFPGRFSGRQFSNSRSEMNVSTLELGDSALYLCASSLDNYTDTQYFGPGTRLTVL.

This clonotype came up many times. V and J are TRBV5-1 and TRBJ1-5; D possibly corresponds to TRBD1 (6 bases). Trimming pared 0 bases from V and 7 bases from J, leaving 11 bases between. This CDR3 comprises 14 residues. Per germline, CDR1 SGHRS and CDR2 YFSETQ. CDR3 coding DNA: TGCGCCAGCAGCTTGGATTCGGGGGCCCAGCCCCAGCATTTT. Protein product: CASSLDSGAQPQHF. Looking up the rest from reference TRBV5-1 and TRBJ1-5 gives the full variable domain: KAGVTQTPRYLIKTRGQQVTLSCSPISGHRSVSWYQQTPGQGLQFLFEYFSETQRNKGNFPGRFSGRQFSNSRSEMNVSTLELGDSALYLCASSLDSGAQPQHFGDGTRLSIL.

This clonotype counts as medium-sized. This rearrangement joins TRBV25-1 to TRBJ1-3, with no clear D. CDR1 and CDR2 (germline): MGHDK, SYGVNS. The CDR3 has 14 amino acids. The V and J ends lost 2 bases and 1 base respectively, with 6 bases between them. The CDR3 reads CASSEERSGNTIYF. Here the CDR3 DNA reads TGTGCCAGCAGTGAAGAGAGATCTGGAAACACCATATATTTT.

This clonotype was seen ten or more times. The J gene is TRBJ1-1, the V gene TRBV6-5; D uncertain. This CDR3 contains 15 residues. V was trimmed by 0 bases and J by 1 base, leaving 9 bases between them. Germline-derived CDR1 and CDR2 are MNHEY and SVGAGI. The CDR3 is CASSYSKWGNTEAFF. The CDR3 DNA reads TGTGCCAGCAGTTACTCGAAGTGGGGGAACACTGAAGCTTTCTTT.

This clonotype was picked up many times. The chain joins TRBV12-3 or TRBV12-4 to TRBJ2-3; D is unclear. There are 12 residues in the CDR3. V lost 8 bases to trimming and J lost 2 bases, with 8 bases between them. The CDR3 nucleotides read TGTGCCAGCGCTAGTCTCACAGATACGCAGTATTTT. Encoded protein: CASASLTDTQYF.